A single sample gave rise to the 2 T cell receptor beta chains below, sequenced in a study of T cell repertoires in cytomegalovirus infection. The antigens these receptors bind are not known. TCRdb used MiXCR to reprocess the reads, holding one entry per CDR3 protein. The repertoire holds about 130,000 distinct CDR3 sequences, 24% seen once, with approximately 35% in the top ten. Sequences were obtained from PBMCs, sequenced either directly or after in vitro stimulation (not recorded which). These receptor sequences come from a human donor in good health (CMV status not recorded). Some clones in this sample may be carry-over from other donors' samples.

At least ten counts were recorded for this clonotype. As DNA, the CDR3 is TGTGCCAGCAGCTTGGGGGAGCAGGGGGACTATGGCTACACCTTC. Protein: CASSLGEQGDYGYTF. V usage is TRBV7-2 and J usage is TRBJ1-2; TRBD1 matches at 7 bases. V shed 3 bases and J 3 bases; nucleotides not matched to a gene: 7. The CDR3 is 15 amino acids. Germline V gives CDR1 SGHTA, CDR2 FQGNSA.

The chain has TRBV7-2 and TRBJ2-1; D not resolved. Trimming removed 1 base from V and 3 bases from J, with 13 bases in between. The CDR3 loop spans 16 amino acids. Germline V gene lookup returns CDR1 SGHTA and CDR2 FQGNSA. As DNA, the CDR3 is TGTGCCAGCAGCTTAGACGGGTCCCGAAACTACAATGAGCAGTTCTTC. This codes for CASSLDGSRNYNEQFF.